This T cell receptor (beta chain) was retrieved from a study of blood T cell repertoires in COVID-19. Study information: Both acute and convalescent COVID-19 samples were obtained from the United States, Italy and Spain. Sources were T cells, B-cell-depleted T cells, or PBMCs; the material itself was cDNA or gDNA.

This clone was seen a handful of times. Authors' processing steps: Using reference gene primer amplification, nucleated cell counts were estimated. TCRdb's copy holds only in-frame clones and misses some; the assay was immunoSEQ multiplex PCR. V and J calls and clone size follow that table, whereas D and trimming were derived from the DNA. The table records 270,000 or so clones, roughly 84% of them present only once. Germline CDR1 is MRHNA and CDR2 is SNTAGT. The CDR3 is 14 amino acids. Germline trimming cut 6 bases from V and 6 bases from J; bases unmatched to any gene: 6. The source of this sequence is a woman younger than 30 with acute or convalescent COVID-19. J is TRBJ1-1 and V is TRBV6-4, with 11 positions matching TRBD1. Sequencing input: peripheral blood. The CDR3, as DNA: TGTGCCAGCAGCCCAGGACAGGGGGCTTCTGAAGCTTTCTTT. Its translation is CASSPGQGASEAFF.